A single sample gave rise to the 13 T cell receptor beta chains below, sequenced in a study of blood T cell repertoires in COVID-19. Generated by immunoSEQ multiplex PCR, the TCRdb table keeps only in-frame clones and is missing some. The sample contains roughly 250,000 clones, about four fifths of which appear only once. Sequencing was performed on PBMCs or T cells enriched from blood (not recorded which). The origin of the receptors is a woman in her 40s who had been exposed to COVID-19.

The chain links TRBV3-1 (or the pseudogene TRBV3-2) to TRBJ1-5; TRBD1 might be the D (6 bases). The CDR3 runs 17 residues. Trimming took 0 bases from V and 2 from J, leaving 14 bases between them. The germline CDR1 and CDR2 sequences are LGHDT and YNNKEL (reference sequence). This chain's CDR3 is CASSQEPPTGGNQPQHF. As DNA, the CDR3 is TGTGCCAGCAGCCAAGAACCCCCGACAGGAGGCAATCAGCCCCAGCATTTT.

This clone appeared a single time. The rearrangement uses TRBV7-8 and TRBJ1-2; D unresolved. The CDR3 is 13 residues long. Germline V gene data show CDR1 as SGHVS and CDR2 as FQNEAQ. Trimming took 5 bases from V and 0 from J, leaving 7 bases between them. For the CDR3, the DNA is TGTGCCAGCAGCCGTTCCACTAACTATGGCTACACCTTC. Translation: CASSRSTNYGYTF. Complete variable domain (other parts from reference TRBV7-8 and TRBJ1-2): GAGVSQSPRYKVAKRGQDVALRCDPISGHVSLFWYQQALGQGPEFLTYFQNEAQLDKSGLPSDRFFAERPEGSVSTLKIQRTQQEDSAVYLCASSRSTNYGYTFGSGTRLTVV.

The chain recombines TRBV7-2 with TRBJ2-1, with D hard to call. Trimming shortened V by 5 bases and J by 0 bases, and 11 bases separated the two germline ends. This CDR3 region has 15 residues. Germline lookup yields CDR1 SGHTA and CDR2 FQGNSA. The DNA for the CDR3 is TGTGCCAGCAGCCCAACCCACAACTCCTACAATGAGCAGTTCTTC. Translation: CASSPTHNSYNEQFF.

The gene calls are TRBV5-4 and TRBJ1-1, with 7 bases matching TRBD1. The V and J ends lost 4 bases and 0 bases, in that order; junction bases with no gene match: 3. The CDR3 totals 14 residues. CDR1 and CDR2 from the germline V gene are SGHNT and YYREEE (reference sequence). CDR3 bases: TGTGCCAGCAGCCGGGGACAGATGAACACTGAAGCTTTCTTT. It specifies CASSRGQMNTEAFF.

This chain connects TRBV5-6 to TRBJ2-1; TRBD1 matches 9 bases. The CDR3 covers 15 residues. The trim removed 3 bases at V and 3 bases at J, leaving 4 bases unmatched. CDR1 is SGHDT, CDR2 YYEEEE, per germline. The CDR3 region is CASSWGQGHYNEQFF. CDR3 coding DNA: TGTGCCAGCAGCTGGGGACAGGGTCACTACAATGAGCAGTTCTTC.

This clone was seen only once. The chain carries TRBV6-5 and TRBJ2-1, with 8 bases aligning to TRBD2. CDR3 length: 15 amino acids. Unmatched junction bases numbered 11, after V lost 8 bases and J lost 5 bases. Germline-derived CDR1 and CDR2 are MNHEY and SVGAGI. CDR3 amino acids: CASGSPGTSNNEQFF. The CDR3 nucleotides read TGTGCCAGCGGAAGTCCCGGGACTAGTAACAATGAGCAGTTCTTC.

The table lists this clone with a count of one. The chain couples TRBV7-3 to TRBJ2-1; 8 positions agree with TRBD2. Germline CDR1 SGHTA, CDR2 FQGTGA. CDR3 size: 14 residues. J was trimmed by 4 bases and V by 4 bases; bases with no gene match: 3. CDR3 loop: CASSSPGGYNEQFF. The CDR3 bases are TGTGCCAGCAGCTCCCCGGGGGGGTACAATGAGCAGTTCTTC.

This clone was seen a handful of times. The rearrangement joins TRBV28 to TRBJ2-1; 15 bases fit TRBD2. From germline, CDR1 is MDHEN and CDR2 SYDVKM. CDR3 size: 16 residues. The J segment lost 5 bases and the V segment lost 4 bases, leaving 3 bases of the junction unmatched. The CDR3 reads CASSSRTSGGDNEQFF. CDR3 nucleotide sequence: TGTGCCAGCAGTTCCCGGACTAGCGGGGGGGACAATGAGCAGTTCTTC.

The chain couples TRBV7-3 to TRBJ2-3; 8 nucleotides agree with TRBD1. CDR3 length equals 20 residues. Per germline, CDR1 SGHTA and CDR2 FQGTGA. Unmatched junction bases numbered 20, after V lost 5 bases and J lost 1 base. CDR3 region: CASSPNLSDRASLGTDTQYF. CDR3 DNA: TGTGCCAGCAGCCCGAATCTATCGGACAGGGCCTCGTTGGGCACAGATACGCAGTATTTT.

The CDR3 reads CASTVTMSGAYEQYF. The CDR3 DNA reads TGTGCCAGCACCGTTACGATGTCAGGGGCCTACGAGCAGTACTTC. The chain combines TRBV5-6 with TRBJ2-7, with a possible D match to TRBD1 (6 bases). CDR3 length: 15 residues. The germline gives CDR1 SGHDT, CDR2 YYEEEE. Deletions cut 6 bases from V and 2 bases from J, with 18 bases between. Combining the CDR3 with reference TRBV5-6 and TRBJ2-7 gives the whole variable domain DAGVTQSPTHLIKTRGQQVTLRCSPKSGHDTVSWYQQALGQGPQFIFQYYEEEERQRGNFPDRFSGHQFPNYSSELNVNALLLGDSALYLCASTVTMSGAYEQYFGPGTRLTVT.

V usage is TRBV5-1 and J usage is TRBJ1-1; 7 bases line up with TRBD1. Germline CDR1 and CDR2: SGHRS and YFSETQ. With 2 bases clipped from V and 2 bases from J, the junction kept 6 bases outside the gene matches. The CDR3 is 15 amino acids. DNA of the CDR3: TGCGCCAGCAGCTTTATGCGGGACAGAAACACTGAAGCTTTCTTT. Its protein product is CASSFMRDRNTEAFF.

The gene calls are TRBV13 and TRBJ2-5; 8 nucleotides agree with TRBD1. J was trimmed by 5 bases and V by 5 bases; bases with no gene match: 13. Germline CDR1 PRHDT, CDR2 FYEKMQ (reference sequence). The CDR3 is 16 amino acids. Here the CDR3 reads CASSLAQQGADETQYF. As DNA, the CDR3 is TGTGCCAGCAGCCTAGCCCAGCAGGGGGCAGACGAGACCCAGTACTTC.

This clone was detected only once. This CDR3 reads CASSLLRTPMNTEAFF. The CDR3 DNA sequence: TGTGCCAGCAGCCTCCTTAGGACACCCATGAACACTGAAGCTTTCTTT. The J gene is TRBJ1-1, the V gene TRBV7-8, with D perhaps TRBD1 (5 bases). Germline CDR1 and CDR2: SGHVS and FQNEAQ. Trimming cost V 5 bases and J 0 bases, with 16 bases left between them. CDR3 length: 16 amino acids. Full variable domain (outside the CDR3, taken from reference TRBV7-8 and TRBJ1-1): GAGVSQSPRYKVAKRGQDVALRCDPISGHVSLFWYQQALGQGPEFLTYFQNEAQLDKSGLPSDRFFAERPEGSVSTLKIQRTQQEDSAVYLCASSLLRTPMNTEAFFGQGTRLTVV.